What follows describes a single TCR beta chain. The V gene's germline CDR1 is SGHTA and CDR2 FQGNSA. CDR3 length equals 14 residues. V was pared by 1 base and J by 5 bases, with 12 bases between. Produced via immunoSEQ multiplex PCR; TCRdb's table is partial and in-frame only. Of roughly 2.1 million clones listed, more than 85% are singletons. The record originates from a study of shared clonotypes between healthy human individuals. CD45RO-negative, CCR7-selected cells formed the naive CD8 fraction, which excluded terminally differentiated effector memory CD45RA+ cells. Sample: naive CD8+ T cells from PBMCs. The rearrangement links TRBV7-2 to TRBJ2-7, with D unresolved. This receptor was identified in a man younger than 30 in good health. Some clones in this sample may be carry-over from other donors' samples. CDR3 in DNA: TGTGCCAGCAGCTTAGGGGCTAGACCCCACGAGCAGTACTTC. It yields the protein CASSLGARPHEQYF. Supplemented by reference TRBV7-2 and TRBJ2-7, the full variable domain reads GAGVSQSPSNKVTEKGKDVELRCDPISGHTALYWYRQSLGQGLEFLIYFQGNSAPDKSGLPSDRFSAERTGGSVSTLTIQRTQQEDSAVYLCASSLGARPHEQYFGPGTRLTVT.